This T cell receptor (beta chain) was documented in a study of control samples from healthy donors and cancer patients. Libraries were prepared by immunoSEQ multiplex PCR; TCRdb keeps only in-frame clonotypes and omits some of them. The table records 120,000 or so clones, around 87% of them present only once. Germline lookup yields CDR1 MNHEY and CDR2 SMNVEV (reference sequence). The CDR3 has 13 amino acids. Trimming stripped 9 bases from V and 1 base from J, with 10 bases between. This chain joins TRBV27 and TRBJ1-3; a weak D match, TRBD1 (5 bases). This sequence was found in a man aged 35-49 years in good health. The sample comprised blood. This chain's CDR3 is CASRGHSGNTIYF. The CDR3 DNA sequence: TGTGCCAGTCGCGGACATTCTGGAAACACCATATATTTT.